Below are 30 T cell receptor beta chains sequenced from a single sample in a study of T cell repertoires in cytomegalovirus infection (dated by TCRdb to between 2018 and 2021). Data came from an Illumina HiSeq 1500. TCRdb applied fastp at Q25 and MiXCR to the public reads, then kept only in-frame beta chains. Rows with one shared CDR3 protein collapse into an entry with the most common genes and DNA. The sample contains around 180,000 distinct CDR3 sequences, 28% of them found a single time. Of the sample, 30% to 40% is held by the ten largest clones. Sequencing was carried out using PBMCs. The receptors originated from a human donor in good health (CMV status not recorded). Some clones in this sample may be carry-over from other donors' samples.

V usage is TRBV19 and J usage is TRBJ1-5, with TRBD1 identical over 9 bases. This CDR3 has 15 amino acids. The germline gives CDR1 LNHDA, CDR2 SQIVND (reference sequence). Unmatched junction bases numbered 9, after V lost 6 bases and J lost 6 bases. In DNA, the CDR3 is TGTGCCAGTAGCTCCGCAGACAGGGGGGCTCAGCCCCAGCATTTT. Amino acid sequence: CASSSADRGAQPQHF. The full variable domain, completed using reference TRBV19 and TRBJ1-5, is DGGITQSPKYLFRKEGQNVTLSCEQNLNHDAMYWYRQDPGQGLRLIYYSQIVNDFQKGDIAEGYSVSREKKESFPLTVTSAQKNPTAFYLCASSSADRGAQPQHFGDGTRLSIL.

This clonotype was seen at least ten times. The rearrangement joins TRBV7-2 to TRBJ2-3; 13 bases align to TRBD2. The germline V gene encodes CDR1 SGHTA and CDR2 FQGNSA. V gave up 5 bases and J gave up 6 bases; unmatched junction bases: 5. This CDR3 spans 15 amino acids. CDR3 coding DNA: TGTGCCAGCAGCCTGGGGACTAGCGGGGCCGATACGCAGTATTTT. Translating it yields CASSLGTSGADTQYF.

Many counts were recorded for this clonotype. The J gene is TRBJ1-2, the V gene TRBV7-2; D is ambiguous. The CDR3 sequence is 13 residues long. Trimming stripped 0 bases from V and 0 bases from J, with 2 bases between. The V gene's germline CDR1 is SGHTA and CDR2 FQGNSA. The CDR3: CASSLAANYGYTF. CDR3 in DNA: TGTGCCAGCAGCTTAGCGGCTAACTATGGCTACACCTTC.

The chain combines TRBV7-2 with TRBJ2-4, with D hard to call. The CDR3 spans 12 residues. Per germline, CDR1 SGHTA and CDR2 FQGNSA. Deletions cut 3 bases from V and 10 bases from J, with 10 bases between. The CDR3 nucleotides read TGTGCCAGCAGCTTTACACAAGGGATTCAGTACTTC. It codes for CASSFTQGIQYF.

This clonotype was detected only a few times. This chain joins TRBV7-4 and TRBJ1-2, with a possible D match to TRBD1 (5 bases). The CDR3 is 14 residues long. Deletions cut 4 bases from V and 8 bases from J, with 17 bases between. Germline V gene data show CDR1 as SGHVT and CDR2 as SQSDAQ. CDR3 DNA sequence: TGTGCCAGCAGCTCCGCGGGACTGCGATGGGGCTACACCTTC. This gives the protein CASSSAGLRWGYTF.

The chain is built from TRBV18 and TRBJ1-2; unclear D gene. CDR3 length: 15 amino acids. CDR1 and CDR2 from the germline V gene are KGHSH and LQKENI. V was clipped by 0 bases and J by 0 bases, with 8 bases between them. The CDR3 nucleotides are TGTGCCAGCTCACCACCACAGACCGCTAACTATGGCTACACCTTC. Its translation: CASSPPQTANYGYTF.

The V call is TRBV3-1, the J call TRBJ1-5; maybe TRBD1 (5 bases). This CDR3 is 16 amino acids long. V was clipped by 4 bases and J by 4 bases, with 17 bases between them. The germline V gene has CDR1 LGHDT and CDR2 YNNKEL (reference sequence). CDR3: CASSPRGGASNQPQHF. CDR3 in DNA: TGTGCCAGCAGCCCCCGTGGAGGGGCCTCAAATCAGCCCCAGCATTTT.

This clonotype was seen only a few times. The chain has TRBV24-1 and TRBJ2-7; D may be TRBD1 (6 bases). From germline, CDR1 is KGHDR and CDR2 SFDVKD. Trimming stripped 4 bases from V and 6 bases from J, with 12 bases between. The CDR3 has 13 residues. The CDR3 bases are TGTGCCACCAGTGAGGGGGTAGGGGGCGAGCAGTACTTC. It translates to CATSEGVGGEQYF.

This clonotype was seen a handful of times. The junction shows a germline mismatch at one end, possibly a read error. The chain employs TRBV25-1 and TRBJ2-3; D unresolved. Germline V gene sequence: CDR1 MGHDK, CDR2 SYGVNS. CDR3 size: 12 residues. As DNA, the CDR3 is TGTGCCAGCGGACGCAGCATAGATACGCAGTATTTT. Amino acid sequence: CASGRSIDTQYF.

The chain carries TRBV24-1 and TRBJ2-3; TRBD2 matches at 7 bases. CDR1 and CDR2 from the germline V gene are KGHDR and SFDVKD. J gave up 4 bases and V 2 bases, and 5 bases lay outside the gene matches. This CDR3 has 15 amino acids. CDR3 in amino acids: CATSDSRGRADTQYF. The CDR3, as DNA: TGTGCCACCAGTGATTCCCGAGGGAGGGCAGATACGCAGTATTTT.

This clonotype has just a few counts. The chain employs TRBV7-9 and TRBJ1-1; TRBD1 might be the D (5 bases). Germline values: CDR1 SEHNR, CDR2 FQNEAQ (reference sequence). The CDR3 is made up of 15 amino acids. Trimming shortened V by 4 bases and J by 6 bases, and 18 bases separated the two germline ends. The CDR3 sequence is CASSSPNSPGPEAFF. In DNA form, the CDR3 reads TGTGCCAGCAGCTCCCCCAATTCCCCGGGGCCTGAAGCTTTCTTT.

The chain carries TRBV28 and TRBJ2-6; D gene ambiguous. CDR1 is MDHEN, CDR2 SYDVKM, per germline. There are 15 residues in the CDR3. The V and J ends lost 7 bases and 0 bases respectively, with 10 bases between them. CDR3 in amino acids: CASIHRASGANVLTF. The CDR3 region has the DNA TGTGCCAGCATCCATAGGGCCTCTGGGGCCAACGTCCTGACTTTC.

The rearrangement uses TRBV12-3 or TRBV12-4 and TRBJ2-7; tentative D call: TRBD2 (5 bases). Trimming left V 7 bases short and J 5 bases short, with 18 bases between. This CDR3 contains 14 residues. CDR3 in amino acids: CASTLYVGKDEQYF. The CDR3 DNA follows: TGTGCCAGCACCCTTTACGTCGGGAAGGACGAGCAGTACTTC.

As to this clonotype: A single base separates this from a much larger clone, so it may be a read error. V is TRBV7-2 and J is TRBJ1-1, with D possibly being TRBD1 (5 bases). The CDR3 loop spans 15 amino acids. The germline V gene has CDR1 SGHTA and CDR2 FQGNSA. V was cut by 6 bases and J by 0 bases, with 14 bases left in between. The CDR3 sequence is CASSQGPHMNTEAFF. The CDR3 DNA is TGTGCCAGCAGTCAGGGACCGCACATGAACACTGAAGCTTTCTTT.

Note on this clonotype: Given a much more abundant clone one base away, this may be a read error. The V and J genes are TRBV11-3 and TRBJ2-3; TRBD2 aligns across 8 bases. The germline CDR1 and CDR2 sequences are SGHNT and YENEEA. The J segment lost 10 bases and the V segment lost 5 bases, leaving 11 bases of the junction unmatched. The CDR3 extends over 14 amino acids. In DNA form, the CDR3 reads TGTGCCAGCAGCACCCAACGGGAGGGGGATGCGCAGTATTTT. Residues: CASSTQREGDAQYF.

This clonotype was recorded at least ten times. This CDR3 is CASSLASDRSFYEQYF. The CDR3 region has the DNA TGTGCCAGCAGCTTAGCGTCCGACAGGAGTTTCTACGAGCAGTACTTC. V usage is TRBV7-2 and J usage is TRBJ2-7, with D possibly matching TRBD1 (6 bases). The CDR3 covers 16 residues. CDR1 is SGHTA and CDR2 is FQGNSA in the germline V gene. Trimming removed 0 bases at V and 3 bases at J, with 15 bases between.

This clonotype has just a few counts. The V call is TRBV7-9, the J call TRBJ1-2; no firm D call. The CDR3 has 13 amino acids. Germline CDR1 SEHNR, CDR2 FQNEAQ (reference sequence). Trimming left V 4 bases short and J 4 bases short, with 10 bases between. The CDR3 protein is CASSSRDIYGYTF. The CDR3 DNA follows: TGTGCCAGCAGCTCCCGAGACATCTATGGCTACACCTTC.

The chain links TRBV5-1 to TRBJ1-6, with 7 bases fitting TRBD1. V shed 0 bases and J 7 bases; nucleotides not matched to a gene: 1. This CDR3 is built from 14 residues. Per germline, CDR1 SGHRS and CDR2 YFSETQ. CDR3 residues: CASSLEQGNSPLHF. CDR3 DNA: TGCGCCAGCAGCTTGGAACAGGGGAATTCACCCCTCCACTTT.

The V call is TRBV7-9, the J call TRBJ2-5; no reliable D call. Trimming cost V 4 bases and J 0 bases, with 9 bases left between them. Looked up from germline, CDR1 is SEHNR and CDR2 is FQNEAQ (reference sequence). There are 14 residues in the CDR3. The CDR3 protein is CASSSSRYQETQYF. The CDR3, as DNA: TGTGCCAGCAGCTCCTCGCGGTACCAAGAGACCCAGTACTTC.

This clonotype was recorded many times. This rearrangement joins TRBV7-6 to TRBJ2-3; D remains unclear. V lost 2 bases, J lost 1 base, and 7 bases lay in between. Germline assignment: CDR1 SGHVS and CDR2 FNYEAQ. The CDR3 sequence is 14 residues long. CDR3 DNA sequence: TGTGCCAGCAGCTTATCGGGTGGCACAGATACGCAGTATTTT. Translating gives CASSLSGGTDTQYF.

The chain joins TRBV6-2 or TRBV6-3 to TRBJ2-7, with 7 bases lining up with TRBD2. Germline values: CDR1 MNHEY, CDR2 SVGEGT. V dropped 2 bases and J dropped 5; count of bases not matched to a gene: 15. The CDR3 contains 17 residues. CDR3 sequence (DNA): TGTGCCAGCAGTTACCCGACCGCCGGGCTGGGGAGGGACGAGCAGTACTTC. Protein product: CASSYPTAGLGRDEQYF.

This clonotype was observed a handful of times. The CDR3 DNA reads as TGCAGTGCTAGAGCCATGGGACTCCCTGAGGCCAACGAGCAGTACTTC. Encoded protein: CSARAMGLPEANEQYF. V usage is TRBV20-1 and J usage is TRBJ2-7, with D tentatively TRBD2 (6 bases). The V gene lost 1 base and the J gene lost 5 bases, with 21 bases spanning the gap. The CDR3 extends over 16 amino acids. Germline V gives CDR1 DFQATT, CDR2 SNEGSKA (reference sequence).

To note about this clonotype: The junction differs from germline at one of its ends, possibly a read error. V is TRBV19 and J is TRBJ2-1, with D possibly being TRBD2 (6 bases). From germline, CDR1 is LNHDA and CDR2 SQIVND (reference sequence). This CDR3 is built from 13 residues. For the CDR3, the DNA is TGTGCCGTCAGAGATCTAGCGTCGAGTGAGCCGTTCTTC. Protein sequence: CAVRDLASSEPFF.

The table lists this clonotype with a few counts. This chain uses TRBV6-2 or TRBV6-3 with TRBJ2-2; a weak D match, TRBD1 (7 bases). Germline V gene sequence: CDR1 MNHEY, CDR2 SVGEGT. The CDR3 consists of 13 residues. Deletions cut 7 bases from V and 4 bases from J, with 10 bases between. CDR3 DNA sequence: TGTGCCAGCACCAGGGGGGTCACCGGGGAGCTGTTTTTT. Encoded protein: CASTRGVTGELFF.

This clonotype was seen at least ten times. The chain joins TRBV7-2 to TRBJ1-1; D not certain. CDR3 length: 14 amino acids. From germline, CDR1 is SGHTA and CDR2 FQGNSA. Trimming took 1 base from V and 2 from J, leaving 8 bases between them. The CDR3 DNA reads TGTGCCAGCAGCTTAGGGTCTACAAACACTGAAGCTTTCTTT. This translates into CASSLGSTNTEAFF.

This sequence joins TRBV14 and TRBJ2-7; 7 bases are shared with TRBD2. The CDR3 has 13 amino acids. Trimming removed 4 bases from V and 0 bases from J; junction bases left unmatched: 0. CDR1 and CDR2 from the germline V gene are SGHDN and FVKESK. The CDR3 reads CASSRLASYEQYF. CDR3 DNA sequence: TGTGCCAGCAGCCGACTAGCCTCCTACGAGCAGTACTTC.

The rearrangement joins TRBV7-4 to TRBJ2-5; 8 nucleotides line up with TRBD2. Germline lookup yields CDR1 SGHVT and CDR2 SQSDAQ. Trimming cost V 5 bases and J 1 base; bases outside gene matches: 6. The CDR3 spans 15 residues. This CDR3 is CASSPRGAFQETQYF. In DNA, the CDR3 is TGTGCCAGCAGCCCGCGGGGGGCGTTCCAAGAGACCCAGTACTTC.

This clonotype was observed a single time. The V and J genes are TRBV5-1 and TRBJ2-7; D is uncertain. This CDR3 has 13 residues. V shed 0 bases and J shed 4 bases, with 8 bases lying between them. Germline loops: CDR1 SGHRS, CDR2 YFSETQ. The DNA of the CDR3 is TGCGCCAGCAGCTTGGGGGCACAGTACGAGCAGTACTTC. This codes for CASSLGAQYEQYF.

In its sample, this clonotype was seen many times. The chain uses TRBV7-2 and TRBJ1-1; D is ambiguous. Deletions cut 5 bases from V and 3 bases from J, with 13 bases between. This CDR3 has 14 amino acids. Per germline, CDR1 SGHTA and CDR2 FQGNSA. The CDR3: CASSLMGSDTEAFF. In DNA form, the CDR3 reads TGTGCCAGCAGCCTAATGGGCTCGGACACTGAAGCTTTCTTT.

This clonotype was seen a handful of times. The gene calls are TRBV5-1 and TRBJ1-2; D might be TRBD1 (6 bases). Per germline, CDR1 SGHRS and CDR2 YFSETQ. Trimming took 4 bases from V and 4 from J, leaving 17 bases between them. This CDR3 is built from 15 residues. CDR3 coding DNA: TGCGCCAGCAGCGAAGCAGGGGCTACCGGCTATGGCTACACCTTC. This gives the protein CASSEAGATGYGYTF. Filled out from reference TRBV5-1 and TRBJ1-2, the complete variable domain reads KAGVTQTPRYLIKTRGQQVTLSCSPISGHRSVSWYQQTPGQGLQFLFEYFSETQRNKGNFPGRFSGRQFSNSRSEMNVSTLELGDSALYLCASSEAGATGYGYTFGSGTRLTVV.